The present T cell receptor (beta chain) was sequenced within a study of T cells after somatic rescue of genetic block. Using immunoSEQ multiplex PCR, the repertoire was profiled, and TCRdb retains in-frame clones only, with some absent. This repertoire shows more than 13,000 clones, approximately 70% found once; its top ten account for 25% to 35%. The count of this clone is one. Germline-derived CDR1 and CDR2 are PRHDT and FYEKMQ (reference sequence). This CDR3 contains 13 residues. Trimming cost V 1 base and J 8 bases, with 11 bases left between them. The source is a man between 18 and 35 years old. This chain uses TRBV13 with TRBJ1-2; D remains ambiguous. The specimen was peripheral blood mononuclear cells (PBMCs). CDR3 protein: CASSLVGIQGYTF. The CDR3 nucleotides read TGTGCCAGCAGCTTAGTGGGGATCCAAGGCTACACCTTC. Drawing the rest from reference TRBV13 and TRBJ1-2, the complete variable domain is AAGVIQSPRHLIKEKRETATLKCYPIPRHDTVYWYQQGPGQDPQFLISFYEKMQSDKGSIPDRFSAQQFSDYHSELNMSSLELGDSALYFCASSLVGIQGYTFGSGTRLTVV.